The 5 T cell receptor beta chains in this list originate from one sample, sequenced in a study of identical twins. In TCRdb, the 5' RACE reads were re-called with MiXCR into one record per CDR3 protein. The table records roughly 720,000 distinct CDR3 sequences, approximately 18% of them present only once. The sample was also reused in another study, on T cells expressing NK-cell markers.

The sequencing sample was made of PBMCs. The receptor set was obtained from a woman aged 18-29 years in good health.

This clonotype was seen a few times. In DNA, the CDR3 is TGTGCCAGCAGCTTGGAAGTCTCCTACAATGAGCAGTTCTTC. Its protein is CASSLEVSYNEQFF. The chain combines TRBV11-2 with TRBJ2-1; D is undetermined. Germline V lookup: CDR1 SGHAT, CDR2 FQNNGV. With 3 bases removed from V and 0 bases from J, the gap between germline ends came to 6 bases. The CDR3 has 14 residues.

This clonotype was picked up a small number of times. The chain joins TRBV5-1 to TRBJ2-1, with D perhaps matching TRBD1 or TRBD2 (5 bases each). Trimming removed 2 bases from V and 0 bases from J, with 12 bases in between. The CDR3 has 16 residues. The germline V gene has CDR1 SGHRS and CDR2 YFSETQ. The DNA for the CDR3 is TGCGCCAGCAGCTTACCGGGACCTGGCTCCTACAATGAGCAGTTCTTC. This translates into CASSLPGPGSYNEQFF.

The rearrangement joins TRBV10-3 to TRBJ2-1; D is uncertain. The CDR3 totals 13 residues. V gave up 10 bases and J gave up 0 bases, with 10 bases separating them. In germline, CDR1 is ENHRY, CDR2 SYGVKD. The DNA of the CDR3 is TGTGCCAGCCACGACAACTCCTACAATGAGCAGTTCTTC. Its protein product is CASHDNSYNEQFF.

V usage is TRBV5-1 and J usage is TRBJ2-3; no definite D call. Germline-derived CDR1 and CDR2 are SGHRS and YFSETQ. V lost 0 bases and J 2 bases, leaving 16 bases between the germline ends. The CDR3 sequence is 17 residues long. The DNA for the CDR3 is TGCGCCAGCAGCTTGGGGAGTACCTCCACAAACACAGATACGCAGTATTTT. It specifies CASSLGSTSTNTDTQYF.

This clonotype was found a few times. V usage is TRBV6-2 or TRBV6-3 and J usage is TRBJ2-3; 8 bases agree with TRBD2. V dropped 6 bases and J dropped 0; count of bases not matched to a gene: 8. The germline V gene has CDR1 MNHEY and CDR2 SVGEGT. The CDR3 totals 16 residues. This CDR3 is CASSWGSGGSTDTQYF. Written as DNA, the CDR3 is TGTGCCAGCAGCTGGGGCAGCGGGGGTAGCACAGATACGCAGTATTTT.